In this sample, the clone carrying this T cell receptor beta chain turned up a few times. What it recognizes is unknown. These data originate in a study of T cells in Graves' hyperthyroidism and ophthalmopathy. Study as a whole: Peripheral blood sampling occurred at initial diagnosis, before any treatment.

Authors of the study amplified TCR beta CDR3 regions from RNA transcripts. A set of HTBI primers served as the primers for a first-round RT-PCR of the TCR CDR3. TCRdb processed the multiplex PCR reads anew with MiXCR; each CDR3 protein has one entry. The sample has under 350,000 distinct CDR3 sequences, 15% to 20% seen once. Study results and caveats: A model of 13 V-J features distinguished ophthalmopathy from stable hyperthyroidism.

The TCR was taken from a woman in her fifties or sixties with Graves' ophthalmopathy. Sequencing used blood.

CDR3 in amino acids: CASSKIRGATDTQYF. The CDR3 coding sequence is TGTGCCAGCAGTAAAATACGGGGGGCCACAGATACGCAGTATTTT. The chain is built from TRBV5-5 and TRBJ2-3; a weak D match, TRBD2 (7 bases). In germline, CDR1 is SGHKS, CDR2 YYEKEE (reference sequence). The CDR3 loop spans 15 amino acids. V was trimmed by 5 bases and J by 2 bases, leaving 15 bases between them.